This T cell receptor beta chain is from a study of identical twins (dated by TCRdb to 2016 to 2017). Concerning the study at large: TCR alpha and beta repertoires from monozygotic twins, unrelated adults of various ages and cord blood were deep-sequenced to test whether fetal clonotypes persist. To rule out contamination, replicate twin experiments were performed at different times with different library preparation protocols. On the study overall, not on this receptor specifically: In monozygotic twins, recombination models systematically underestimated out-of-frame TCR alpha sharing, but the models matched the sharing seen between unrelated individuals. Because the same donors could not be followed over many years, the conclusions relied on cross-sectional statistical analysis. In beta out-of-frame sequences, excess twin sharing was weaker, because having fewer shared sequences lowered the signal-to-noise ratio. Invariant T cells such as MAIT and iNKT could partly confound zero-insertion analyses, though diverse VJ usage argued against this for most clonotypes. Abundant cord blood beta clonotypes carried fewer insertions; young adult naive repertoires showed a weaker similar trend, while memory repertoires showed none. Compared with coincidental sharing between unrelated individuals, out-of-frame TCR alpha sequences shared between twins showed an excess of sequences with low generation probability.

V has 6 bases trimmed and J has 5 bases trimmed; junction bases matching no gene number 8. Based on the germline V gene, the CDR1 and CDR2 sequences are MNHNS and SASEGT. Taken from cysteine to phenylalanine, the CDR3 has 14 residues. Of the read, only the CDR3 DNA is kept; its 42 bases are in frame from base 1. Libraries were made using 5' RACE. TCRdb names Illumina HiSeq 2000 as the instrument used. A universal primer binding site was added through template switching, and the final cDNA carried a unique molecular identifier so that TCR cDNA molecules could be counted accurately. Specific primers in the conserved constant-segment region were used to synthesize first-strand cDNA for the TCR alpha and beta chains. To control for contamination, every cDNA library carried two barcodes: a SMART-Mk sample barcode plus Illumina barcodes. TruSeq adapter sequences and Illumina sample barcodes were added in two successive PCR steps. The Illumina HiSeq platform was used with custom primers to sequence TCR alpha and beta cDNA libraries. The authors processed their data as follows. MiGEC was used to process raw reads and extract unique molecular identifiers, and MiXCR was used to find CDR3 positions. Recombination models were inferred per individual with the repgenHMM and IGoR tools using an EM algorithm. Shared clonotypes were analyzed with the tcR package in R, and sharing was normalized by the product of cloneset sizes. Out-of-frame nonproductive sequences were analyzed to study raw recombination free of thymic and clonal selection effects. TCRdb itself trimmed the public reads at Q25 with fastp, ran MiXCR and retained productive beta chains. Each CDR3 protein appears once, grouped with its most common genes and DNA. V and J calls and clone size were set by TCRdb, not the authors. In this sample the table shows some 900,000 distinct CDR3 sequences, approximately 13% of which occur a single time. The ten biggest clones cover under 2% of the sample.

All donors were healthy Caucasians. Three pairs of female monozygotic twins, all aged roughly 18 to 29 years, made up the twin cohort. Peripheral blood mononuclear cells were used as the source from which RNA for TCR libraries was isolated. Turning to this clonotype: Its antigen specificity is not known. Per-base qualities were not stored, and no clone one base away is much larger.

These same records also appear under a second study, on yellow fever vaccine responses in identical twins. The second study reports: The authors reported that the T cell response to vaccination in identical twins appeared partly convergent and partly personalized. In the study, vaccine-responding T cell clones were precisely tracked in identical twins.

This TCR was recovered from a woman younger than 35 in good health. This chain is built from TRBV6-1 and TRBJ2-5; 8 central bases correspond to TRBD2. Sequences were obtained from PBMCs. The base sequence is TGTGCCAGCAGCAGGGCTAGCGGGTTGGAGACCCAGTACTTC. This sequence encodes CASSRASGLETQYF.